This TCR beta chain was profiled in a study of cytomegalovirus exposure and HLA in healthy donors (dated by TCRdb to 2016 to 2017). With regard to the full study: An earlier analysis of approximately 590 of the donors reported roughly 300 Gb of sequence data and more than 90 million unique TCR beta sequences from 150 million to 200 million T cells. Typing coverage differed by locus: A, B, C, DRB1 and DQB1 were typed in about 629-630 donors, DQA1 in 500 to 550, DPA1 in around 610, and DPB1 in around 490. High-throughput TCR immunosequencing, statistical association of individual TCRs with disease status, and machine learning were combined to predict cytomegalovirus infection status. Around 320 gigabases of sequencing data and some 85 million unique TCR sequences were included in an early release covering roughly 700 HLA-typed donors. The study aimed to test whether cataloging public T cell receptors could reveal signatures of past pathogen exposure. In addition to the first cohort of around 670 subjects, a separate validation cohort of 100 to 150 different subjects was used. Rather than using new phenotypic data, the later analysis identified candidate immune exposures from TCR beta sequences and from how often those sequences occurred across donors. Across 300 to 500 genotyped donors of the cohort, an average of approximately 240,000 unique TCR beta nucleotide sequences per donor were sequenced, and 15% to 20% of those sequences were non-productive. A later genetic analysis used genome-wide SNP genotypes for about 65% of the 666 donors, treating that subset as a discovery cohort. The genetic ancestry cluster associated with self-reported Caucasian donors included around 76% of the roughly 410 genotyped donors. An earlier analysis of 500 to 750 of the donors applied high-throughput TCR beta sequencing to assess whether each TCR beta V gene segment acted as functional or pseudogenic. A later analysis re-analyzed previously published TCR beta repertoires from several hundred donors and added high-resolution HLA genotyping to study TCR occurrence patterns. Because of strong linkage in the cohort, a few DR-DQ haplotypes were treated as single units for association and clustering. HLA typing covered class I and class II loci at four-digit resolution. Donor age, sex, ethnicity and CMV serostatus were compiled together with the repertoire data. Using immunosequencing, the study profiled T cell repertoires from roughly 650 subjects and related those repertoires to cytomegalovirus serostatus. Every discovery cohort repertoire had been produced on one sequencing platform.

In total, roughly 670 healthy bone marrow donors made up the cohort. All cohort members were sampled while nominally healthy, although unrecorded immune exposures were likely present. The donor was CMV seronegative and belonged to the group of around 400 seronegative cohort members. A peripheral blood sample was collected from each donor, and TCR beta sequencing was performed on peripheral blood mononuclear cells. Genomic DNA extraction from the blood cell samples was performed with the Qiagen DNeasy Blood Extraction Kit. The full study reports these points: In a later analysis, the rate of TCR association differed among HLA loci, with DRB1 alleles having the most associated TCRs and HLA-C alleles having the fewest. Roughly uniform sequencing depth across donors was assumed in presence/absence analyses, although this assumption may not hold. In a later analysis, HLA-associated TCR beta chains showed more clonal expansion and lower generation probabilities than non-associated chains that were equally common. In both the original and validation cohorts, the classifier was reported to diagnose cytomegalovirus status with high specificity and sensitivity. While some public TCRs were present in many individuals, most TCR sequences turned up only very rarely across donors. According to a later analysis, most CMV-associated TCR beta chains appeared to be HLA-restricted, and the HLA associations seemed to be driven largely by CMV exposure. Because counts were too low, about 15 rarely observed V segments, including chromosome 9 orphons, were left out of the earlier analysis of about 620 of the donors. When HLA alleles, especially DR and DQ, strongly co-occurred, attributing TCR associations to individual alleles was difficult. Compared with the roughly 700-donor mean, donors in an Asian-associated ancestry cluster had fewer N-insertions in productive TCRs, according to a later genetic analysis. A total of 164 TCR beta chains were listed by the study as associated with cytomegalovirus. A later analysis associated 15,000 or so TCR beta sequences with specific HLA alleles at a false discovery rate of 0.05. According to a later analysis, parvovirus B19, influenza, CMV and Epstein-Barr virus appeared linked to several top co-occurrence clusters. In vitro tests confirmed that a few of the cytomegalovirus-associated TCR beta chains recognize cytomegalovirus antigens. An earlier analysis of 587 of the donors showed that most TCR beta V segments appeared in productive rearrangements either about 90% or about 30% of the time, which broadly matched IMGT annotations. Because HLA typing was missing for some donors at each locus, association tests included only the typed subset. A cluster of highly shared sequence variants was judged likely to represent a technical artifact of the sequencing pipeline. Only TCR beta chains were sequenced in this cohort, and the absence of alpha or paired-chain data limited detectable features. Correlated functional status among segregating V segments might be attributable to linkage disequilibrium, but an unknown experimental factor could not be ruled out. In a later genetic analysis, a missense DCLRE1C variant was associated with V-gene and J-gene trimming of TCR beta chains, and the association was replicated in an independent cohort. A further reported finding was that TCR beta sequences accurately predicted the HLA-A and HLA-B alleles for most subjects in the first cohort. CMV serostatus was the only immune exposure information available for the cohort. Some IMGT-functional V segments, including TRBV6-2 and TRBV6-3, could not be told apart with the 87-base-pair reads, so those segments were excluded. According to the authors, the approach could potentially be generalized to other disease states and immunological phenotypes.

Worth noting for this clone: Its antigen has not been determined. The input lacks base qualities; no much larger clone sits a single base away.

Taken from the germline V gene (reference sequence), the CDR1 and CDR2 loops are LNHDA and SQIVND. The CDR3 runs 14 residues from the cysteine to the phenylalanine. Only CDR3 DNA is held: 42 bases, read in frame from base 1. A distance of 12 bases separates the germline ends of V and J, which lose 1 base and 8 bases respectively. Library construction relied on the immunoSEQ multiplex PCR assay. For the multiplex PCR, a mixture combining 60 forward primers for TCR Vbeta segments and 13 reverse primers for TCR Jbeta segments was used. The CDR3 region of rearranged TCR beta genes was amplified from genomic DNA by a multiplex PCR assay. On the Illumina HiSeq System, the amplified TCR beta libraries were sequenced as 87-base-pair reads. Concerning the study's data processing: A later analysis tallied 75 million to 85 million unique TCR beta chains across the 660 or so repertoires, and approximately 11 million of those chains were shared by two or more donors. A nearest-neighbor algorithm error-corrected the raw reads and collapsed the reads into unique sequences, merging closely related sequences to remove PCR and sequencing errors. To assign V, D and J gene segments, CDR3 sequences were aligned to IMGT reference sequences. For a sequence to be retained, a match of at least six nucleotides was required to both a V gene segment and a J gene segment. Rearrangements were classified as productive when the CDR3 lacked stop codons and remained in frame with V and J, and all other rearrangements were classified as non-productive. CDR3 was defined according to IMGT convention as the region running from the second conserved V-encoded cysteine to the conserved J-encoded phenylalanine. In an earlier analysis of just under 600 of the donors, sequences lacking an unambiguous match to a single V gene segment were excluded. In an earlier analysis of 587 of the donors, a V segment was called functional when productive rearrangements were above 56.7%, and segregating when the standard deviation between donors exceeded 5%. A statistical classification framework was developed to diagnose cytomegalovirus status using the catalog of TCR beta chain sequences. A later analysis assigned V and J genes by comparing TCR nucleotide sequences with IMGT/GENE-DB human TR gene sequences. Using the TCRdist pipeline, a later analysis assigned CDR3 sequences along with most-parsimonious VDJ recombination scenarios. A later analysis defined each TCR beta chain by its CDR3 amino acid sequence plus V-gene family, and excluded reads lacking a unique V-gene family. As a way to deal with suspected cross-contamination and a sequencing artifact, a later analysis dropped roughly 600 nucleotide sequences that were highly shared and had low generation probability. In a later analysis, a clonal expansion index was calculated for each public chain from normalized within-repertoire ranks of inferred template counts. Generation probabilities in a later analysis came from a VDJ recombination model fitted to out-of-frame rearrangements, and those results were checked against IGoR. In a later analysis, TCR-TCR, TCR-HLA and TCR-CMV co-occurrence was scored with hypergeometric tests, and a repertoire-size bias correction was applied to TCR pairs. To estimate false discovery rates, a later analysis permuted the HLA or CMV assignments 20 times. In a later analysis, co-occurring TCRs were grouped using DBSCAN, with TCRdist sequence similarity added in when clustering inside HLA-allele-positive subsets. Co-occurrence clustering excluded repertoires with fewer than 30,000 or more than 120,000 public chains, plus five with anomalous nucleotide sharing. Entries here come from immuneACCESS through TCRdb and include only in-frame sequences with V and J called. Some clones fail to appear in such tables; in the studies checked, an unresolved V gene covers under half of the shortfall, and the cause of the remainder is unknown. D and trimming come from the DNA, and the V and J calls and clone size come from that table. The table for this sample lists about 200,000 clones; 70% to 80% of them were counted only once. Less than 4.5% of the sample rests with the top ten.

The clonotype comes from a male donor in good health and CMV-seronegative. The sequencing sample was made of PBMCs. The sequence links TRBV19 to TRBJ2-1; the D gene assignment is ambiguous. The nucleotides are TGTGCCAGTAGTATAGTTAACGGAGCAGATGAGCAGTTCTTC. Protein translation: CASSIVNGADEQFF.